This passage covers 8 T cell receptor beta chains from one sample sequenced in a study of T cells in Graves' hyperthyroidism and ophthalmopathy. What was amplified from RNA transcripts were TCR beta CDR3 regions. Carried out on the TCR CDR3, a first-round RT-PCR used the HTBI primer set. Via MiXCR, TCRdb re-called the multiplex PCR reads, giving one row per CDR3 protein. The sample holds about 210,000 distinct CDR3 sequences, approximately 17% seen once. Material for sequencing was blood. Receptors were obtained from a middle-aged man with Graves' hyperthyroidism.

This clonotype was observed a few times. The V call is TRBV6-2 or TRBV6-3, the J call TRBJ2-3; no reliable D call. Per germline, CDR1 MNHEY and CDR2 SVGEGT. The CDR3 sequence is 14 residues long. The V end lost 7 bases, the J end lost 2 bases, and 13 bases lay between the germline ends. Written as DNA, the CDR3 is TGTGCCAGCATCCCCCTTGGATCCACAGATACGCAGTATTTT. Protein sequence: CASIPLGSTDTQYF.

This clonotype has more than one count but fewer than ten. V gene TRBV7-2 combines with J gene TRBJ2-7; 7 nucleotides line up with TRBD2. This CDR3 is 14 amino acids long. The J segment lost 6 bases and the V segment lost 1 base, leaving 6 bases of the junction unmatched. Germline values: CDR1 SGHTA, CDR2 FQGNSA. CDR3 amino acids: CASSLEGGPREQYF. Here the CDR3 DNA reads TGTGCCAGCAGCTTAGAGGGAGGGCCGCGCGAGCAGTACTTC.

The chain couples TRBV3-1 to TRBJ2-3; D gene ambiguous. The V end was cut by 0 bases, the J end by 1 base, with 14 bases between. Germline CDR1 is LGHDT and CDR2 is YNNKEL (reference sequence). This CDR3 has 17 amino acids. CDR3 sequence: CASSQDSRKPGTDTQYF. CDR3 in DNA: TGTGCCAGCAGCCAAGATTCTCGTAAGCCCGGCACAGATACGCAGTATTTT.

Details on this clonotype: This may arise from a read error, as a much more abundant clone is one base away. The chain couples TRBV5-1 to TRBJ1-1; weak D call: TRBD1 (5 bases). The CDR3 contains 14 residues. The germline V gene has CDR1 SGHRS and CDR2 YFSETQ. The CDR3 sequence: CACSLEKGRAEAFF. The CDR3, as DNA: TGCGCCTGCAGCTTGGAGAAGGGGCGAGCTGAAGCTTTCTTT.

The chain combines TRBV28 with TRBJ1-5; TRBD1 agrees at 7 bases. Germline CDR1 MDHEN, CDR2 SYDVKM. V shed 3 bases and J 7 bases; nucleotides not matched to a gene: 9. There are 15 residues in the CDR3. CDR3 protein: CASSLAGGNRQPQHF. In nucleotides, the CDR3 is TGTGCCAGCAGTTTGGCAGGGGGAAATCGGCAGCCCCAGCATTTT.

V usage is TRBV14 and J usage is TRBJ1-6; D remains ambiguous. The CDR3 has 13 residues. V was pared by 6 bases and J by 7 bases, with 10 bases between. Germline-derived CDR1 and CDR2 are SGHDN and FVKESK. CDR3 nucleotides: TGTGCCAGCAGTTACACGCGGAATTCACCCCTCCACTTT. It yields the protein CASSYTRNSPLHF.

CDR3 loop: CSARDVSRSSNSPLHF. In DNA form, the CDR3 reads TGCAGTGCTAGAGACGTCAGCCGGTCGTCTAATTCACCCCTCCACTTT. The genes are TRBV20-1 and TRBJ1-6; D gene ambiguous. The germline CDR1 and CDR2 sequences are DFQATT and SNEGSKA (reference sequence). The CDR3 runs 16 residues. Trimming cost V 0 bases and J 6 bases, with 15 bases left between them.

V is TRBV7-6 and J is TRBJ1-1; D remains ambiguous. Germline CDR1 reads SGHVS; CDR2 reads FNYEAQ. This CDR3 is 13 amino acids long. V lost 1 base and J 2 bases, leaving 5 bases between the germline ends. The CDR3 region has the DNA TGTGCCAGCAGCTTAGGACACAACACTGAAGCTTTCTTT. It encodes CASSLGHNTEAFF.